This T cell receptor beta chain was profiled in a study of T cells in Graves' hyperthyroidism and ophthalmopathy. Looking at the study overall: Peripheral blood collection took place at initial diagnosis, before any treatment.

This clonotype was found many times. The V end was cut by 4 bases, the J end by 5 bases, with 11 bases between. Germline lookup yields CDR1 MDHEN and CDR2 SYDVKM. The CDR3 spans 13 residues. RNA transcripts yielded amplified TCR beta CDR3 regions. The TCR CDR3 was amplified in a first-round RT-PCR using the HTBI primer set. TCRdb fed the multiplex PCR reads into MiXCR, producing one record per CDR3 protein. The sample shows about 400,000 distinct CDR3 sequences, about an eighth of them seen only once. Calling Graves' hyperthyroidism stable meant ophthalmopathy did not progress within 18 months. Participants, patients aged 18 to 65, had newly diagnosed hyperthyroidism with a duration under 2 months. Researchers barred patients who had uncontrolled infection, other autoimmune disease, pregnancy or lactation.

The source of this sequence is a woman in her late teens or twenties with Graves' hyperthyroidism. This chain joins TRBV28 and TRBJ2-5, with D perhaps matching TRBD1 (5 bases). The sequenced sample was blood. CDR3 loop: CASSSGFQETQYF. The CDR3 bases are TGTGCCAGCAGTTCAGGGTTTCAGGAGACCCAGTACTTC.